This TCR beta chain is from a study of quantifying T cell responses using KT2 cells. As for the study in general: TCR alpha and beta constant-region primers primed reverse transcription of RNA.

V dropped 1 base and J dropped 2 bases, with 10 bases sitting between them. The CDR3 totals 15 residues. Germline CDR1 is SGDLS and CDR2 is YYNGEE. This clonotype was seen many times. An oligo carrying a UMI was ligated to the cDNA 3' end. First-round PCR used three to five cycles and beta primers RC1.1 and RC1.2 covering TRBC1 and TRBC2. One entry per CDR3 protein results from TCRdb running MiXCR on the UMI-ligation and nested PCR reads. The sample consists of about 33,000 distinct CDR3 sequences, 10% of them appearing once. The sample comprised PBMCs spiked with cells of the T cell clone KT2. The V gene is TRBV9, the J gene TRBJ2-1; D may be TRBD2 (5 bases). The sequence was obtained from a human donor. This chain's CDR3 is CASSVLAVAYNEQFF. The CDR3 nucleotides are TGTGCCAGCAGCGTACTAGCTGTAGCCTACAATGAGCAGTTCTTC.